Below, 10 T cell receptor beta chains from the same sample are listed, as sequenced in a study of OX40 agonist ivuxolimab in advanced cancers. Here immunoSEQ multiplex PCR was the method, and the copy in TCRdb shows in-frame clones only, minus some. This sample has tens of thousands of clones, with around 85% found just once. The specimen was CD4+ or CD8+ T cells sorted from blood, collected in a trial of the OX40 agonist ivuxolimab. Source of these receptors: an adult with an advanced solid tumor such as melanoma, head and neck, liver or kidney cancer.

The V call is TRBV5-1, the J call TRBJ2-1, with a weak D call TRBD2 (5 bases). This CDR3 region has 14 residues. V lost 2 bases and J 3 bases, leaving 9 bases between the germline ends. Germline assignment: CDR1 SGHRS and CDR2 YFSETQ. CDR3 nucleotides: TGCGCCAGCAGCTTCCGGGAAGGCTACAATGAGCAGTTCTTC. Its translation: CASSFREGYNEQFF.

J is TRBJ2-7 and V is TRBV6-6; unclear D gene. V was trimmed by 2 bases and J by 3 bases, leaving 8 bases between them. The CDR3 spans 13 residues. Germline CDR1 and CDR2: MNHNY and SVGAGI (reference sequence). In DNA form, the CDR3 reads TGTGCCAGCAGTTACCCCCGACACTACGAGCAGTACTTC. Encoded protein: CASSYPRHYEQYF.

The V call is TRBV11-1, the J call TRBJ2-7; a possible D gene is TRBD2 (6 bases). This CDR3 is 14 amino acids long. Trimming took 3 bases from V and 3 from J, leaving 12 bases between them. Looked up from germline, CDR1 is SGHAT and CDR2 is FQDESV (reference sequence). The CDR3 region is CASSFGQGGYEQYF. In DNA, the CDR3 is TGTGCCAGCAGCTTCGGGCAGGGAGGCTACGAGCAGTACTTC.

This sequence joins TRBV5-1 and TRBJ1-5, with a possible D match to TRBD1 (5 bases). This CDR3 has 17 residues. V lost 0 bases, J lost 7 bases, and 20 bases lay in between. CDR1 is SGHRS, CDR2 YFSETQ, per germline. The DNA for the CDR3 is TGCGCCAGCAGCTTGGCTGGAAAGGGGCGATTGAAACAGCCCCAGCATTTT. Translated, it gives CASSLAGKGRLKQPQHF.

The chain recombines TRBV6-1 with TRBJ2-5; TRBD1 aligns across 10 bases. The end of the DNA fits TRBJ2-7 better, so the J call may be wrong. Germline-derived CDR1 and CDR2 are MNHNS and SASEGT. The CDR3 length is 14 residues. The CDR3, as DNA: TGTGCCAGCAGTGTAGGACAGGGGGACTACGAGCAGTACTTC. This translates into CASSVGQGDYEQYF.

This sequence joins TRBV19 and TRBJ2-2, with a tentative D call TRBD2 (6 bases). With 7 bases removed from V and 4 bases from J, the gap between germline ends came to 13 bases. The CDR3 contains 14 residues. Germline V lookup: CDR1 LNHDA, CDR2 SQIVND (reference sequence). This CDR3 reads CASIMGGPTGELFF. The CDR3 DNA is TGTGCCAGTATCATGGGGGGACCCACCGGGGAGCTGTTTTTT.

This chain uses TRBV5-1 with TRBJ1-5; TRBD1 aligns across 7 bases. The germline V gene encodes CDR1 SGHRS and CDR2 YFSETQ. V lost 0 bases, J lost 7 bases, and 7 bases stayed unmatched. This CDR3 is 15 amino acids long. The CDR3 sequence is CASSLDTGEEQPQHF. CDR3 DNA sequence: TGCGCCAGCAGCTTGGATACAGGGGAGGAACAGCCCCAGCATTTT.

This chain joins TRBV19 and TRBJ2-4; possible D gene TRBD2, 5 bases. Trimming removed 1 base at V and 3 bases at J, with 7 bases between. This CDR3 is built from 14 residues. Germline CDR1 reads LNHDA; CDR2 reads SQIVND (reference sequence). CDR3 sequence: CASSIGGSKNIQYF. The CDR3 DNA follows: TGTGCCAGTAGTATAGGTGGGAGCAAAAACATTCAGTACTTC.

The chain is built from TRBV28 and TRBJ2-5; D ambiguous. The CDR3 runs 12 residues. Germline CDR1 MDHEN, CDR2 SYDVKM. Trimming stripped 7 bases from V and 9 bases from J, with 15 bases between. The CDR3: CASTQTRRAQYF. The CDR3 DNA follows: TGTGCCAGCACCCAGACACGCCGGGCCCAGTACTTC. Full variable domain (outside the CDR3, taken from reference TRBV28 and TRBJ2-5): DVKVTQSSRYLVKRTGEKVFLECVQDMDHENMFWYRQDPGLGLRLIYFSYDVKMKEKGDIPEGYSVSREKKERFSLILESASTNQTSMYLCASTQTRRAQYFGPGTRLLVL.

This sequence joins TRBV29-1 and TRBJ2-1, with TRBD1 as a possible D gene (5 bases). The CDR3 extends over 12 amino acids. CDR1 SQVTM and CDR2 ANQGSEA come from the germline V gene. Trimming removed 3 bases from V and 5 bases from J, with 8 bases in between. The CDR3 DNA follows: TGCAGCGTTGACAGGGTCCACAATGAGCAGTTCTTC. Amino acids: CSVDRVHNEQFF.